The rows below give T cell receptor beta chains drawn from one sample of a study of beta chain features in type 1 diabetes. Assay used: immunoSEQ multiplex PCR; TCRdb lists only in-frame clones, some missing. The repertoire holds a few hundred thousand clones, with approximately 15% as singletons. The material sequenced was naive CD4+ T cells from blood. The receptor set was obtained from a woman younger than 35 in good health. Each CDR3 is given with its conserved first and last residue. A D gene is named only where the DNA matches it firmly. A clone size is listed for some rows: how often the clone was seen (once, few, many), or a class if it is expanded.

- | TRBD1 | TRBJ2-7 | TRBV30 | TGTGCCTGGAATGTGGACAGGGTCTCCGAGCAGTACTTC | CAWNVDRVSEQYF
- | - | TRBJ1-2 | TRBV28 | TGTGCCAGCAGTTGGAACGCCAGGGGCTCTGGCTACACCTTC | CASSWNARGSGYTF
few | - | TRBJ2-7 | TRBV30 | TGTGCCTGGACAGGGGTTTACGAGCAGTACTTC | CAWTGVYEQYF
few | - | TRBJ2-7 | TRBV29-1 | TGCAGCGTTGAGACTGGGTTCTCAAGCTACGAGCAGTACTTC | CSVETGFSSYEQYF
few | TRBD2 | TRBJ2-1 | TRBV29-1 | TGCAGCGTTGGGGGACTAGCTTCCGATGAGCAGTTCTTC | CSVGGLASDEQFF
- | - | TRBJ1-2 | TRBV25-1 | TGTGCCAGCAGTGATTTAGCTGGCGTCAACGGCGCTTATGCGGGCTACACCTTC | CASSDLAGVNGAYAGYTF
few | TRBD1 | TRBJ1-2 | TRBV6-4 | TGTGCCAGCAGCAGGGGGATGAACTATGGCTACACCTTC | CASSRGMNYGYTF
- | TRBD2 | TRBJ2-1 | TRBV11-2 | TGTGCCAGCAGCCTGACCTTTAGCGGGGTTGAGCAGTTCTTC | CASSLTFSGVEQFF
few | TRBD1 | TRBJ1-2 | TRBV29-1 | TGCAGCGTTGAAGAAAGGCACAGGGGGACTAACTATGGCTACACCTTC | CSVEERHRGTNYGYTF
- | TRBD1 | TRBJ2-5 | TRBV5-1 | TGCGCCAGCAGCCCGACAGGGGTCGTGGAAGAGACCCAGTACTTC | CASSPTGVVEETQYF
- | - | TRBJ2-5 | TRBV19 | TGTGCCAGTAGTATAGGAAGAGGGGGAGAGACCCAGTACTTC | CASSIGRGGETQYF
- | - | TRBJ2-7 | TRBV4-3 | TGCGCCAGCAGCCAAGTTCGGGGGAGCTCCTACGAGCAGTACTTC | CASSQVRGSSYEQYF
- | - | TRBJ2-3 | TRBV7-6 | TGTGCCAGCAGCATACACGAGAGGCCGGGGACGCAGTATTTT | CASSIHERPGTQYF
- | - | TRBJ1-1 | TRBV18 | TGTGCCAGCTCACCCCCCGGACAGAACACTGAAGCTTTCTTT | CASSPPGQNTEAFF